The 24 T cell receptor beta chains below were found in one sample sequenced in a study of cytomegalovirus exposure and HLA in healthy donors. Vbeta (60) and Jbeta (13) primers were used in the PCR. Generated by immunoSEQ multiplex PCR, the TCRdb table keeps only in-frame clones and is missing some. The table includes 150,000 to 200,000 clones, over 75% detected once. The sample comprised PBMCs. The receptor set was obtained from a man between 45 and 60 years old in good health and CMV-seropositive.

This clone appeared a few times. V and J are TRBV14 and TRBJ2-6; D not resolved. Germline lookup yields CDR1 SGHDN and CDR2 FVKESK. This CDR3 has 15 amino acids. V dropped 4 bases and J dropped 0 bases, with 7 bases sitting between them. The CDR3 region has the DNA TGTGCCAGCAGCCCAGTGATCTCTGGGGCCAACGTCCTGACTTTC. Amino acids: CASSPVISGANVLTF.

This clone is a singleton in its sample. This CDR3 is CASSGGMISYEQYF. The CDR3, as DNA: TGTGCCAGCAGTGGAGGGATGATCTCCTACGAGCAGTACTTC. This chain connects TRBV27 to TRBJ2-5; TRBD2 is a possible D gene (6 bases). The end of the DNA aligns better with TRBJ2-7, so the J call may be wrong. CDR3 length: 14 residues. Looked up from germline, CDR1 is MNHEY and CDR2 is SMNVEV (reference sequence).

CDR3 sequence: CASSVELRASNTGELFF. The CDR3 DNA sequence: TGTGCCAGCAGCGTAGAGCTCAGGGCTTCGAACACCGGGGAGCTGTTTTTT. The gene calls are TRBV9 and TRBJ2-2; TRBD1 might be the D (5 bases). The CDR3 loop spans 17 amino acids. The germline V and J ends were trimmed by 0 bases and 0 bases, with 12 bases remaining between them. CDR1 is SGDLS and CDR2 is YYNGEE in the germline V gene.

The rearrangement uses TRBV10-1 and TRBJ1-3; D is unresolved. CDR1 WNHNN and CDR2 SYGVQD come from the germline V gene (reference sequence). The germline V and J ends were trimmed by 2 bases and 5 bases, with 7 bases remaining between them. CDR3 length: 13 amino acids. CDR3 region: CASSEENRNTIYF. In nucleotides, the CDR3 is TGCGCCAGCAGTGAGGAGAATCGAAACACCATATATTTT.

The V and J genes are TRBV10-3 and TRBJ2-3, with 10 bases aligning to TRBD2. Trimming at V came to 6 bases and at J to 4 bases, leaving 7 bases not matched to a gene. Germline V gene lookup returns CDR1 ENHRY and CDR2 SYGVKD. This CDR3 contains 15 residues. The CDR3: CAIRKSGGEADTQYF. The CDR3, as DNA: TGTGCCATCAGGAAGAGCGGGGGGGAAGCAGATACGCAGTATTTT.

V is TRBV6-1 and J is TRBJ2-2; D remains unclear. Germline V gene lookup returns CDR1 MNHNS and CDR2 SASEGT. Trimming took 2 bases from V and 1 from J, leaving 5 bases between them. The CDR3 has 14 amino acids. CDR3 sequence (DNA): TGTGCCAGCAGTGAAATATGGAACACCGGGGAGCTGTTTTTT. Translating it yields CASSEIWNTGELFF.

Here the CDR3 reads CASSRRTGYNEQFF. CDR3 coding DNA: TGTGCCAGCAGTCGGCGGACAGGGTACAATGAGCAGTTCTTC. The rearrangement links TRBV28 to TRBJ2-1; 8 nucleotides line up with TRBD1. The V gene's germline CDR1 is MDHEN and CDR2 SYDVKM. CDR3 size: 14 residues. Trimming cost V 5 bases and J 4 bases; bases outside gene matches: 4.

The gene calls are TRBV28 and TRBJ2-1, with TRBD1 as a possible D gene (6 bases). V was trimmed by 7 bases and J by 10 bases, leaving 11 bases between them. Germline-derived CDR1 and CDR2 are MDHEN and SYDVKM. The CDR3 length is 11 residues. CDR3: CASNLGTEQFF. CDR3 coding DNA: TGTGCCAGCAACCTAGGGACAGAGCAGTTCTTC.

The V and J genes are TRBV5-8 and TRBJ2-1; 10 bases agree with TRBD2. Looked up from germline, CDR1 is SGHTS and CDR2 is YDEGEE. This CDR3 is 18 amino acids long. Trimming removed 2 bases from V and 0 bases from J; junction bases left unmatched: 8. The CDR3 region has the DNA TGTGCCAGCAGCTTCCGGACTAGCGGTTTAAGCTCCTACAATGAGCAGTTCTTC. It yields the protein CASSFRTSGLSSYNEQFF.

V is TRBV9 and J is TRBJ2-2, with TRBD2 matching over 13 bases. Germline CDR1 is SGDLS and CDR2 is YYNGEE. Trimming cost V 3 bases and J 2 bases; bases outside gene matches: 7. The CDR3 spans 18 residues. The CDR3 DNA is TGTGCCAGCAGCGACCGGACTAGCGGGGGACCTAACACCGGGGAGCTGTTTTTT. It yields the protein CASSDRTSGGPNTGELFF.

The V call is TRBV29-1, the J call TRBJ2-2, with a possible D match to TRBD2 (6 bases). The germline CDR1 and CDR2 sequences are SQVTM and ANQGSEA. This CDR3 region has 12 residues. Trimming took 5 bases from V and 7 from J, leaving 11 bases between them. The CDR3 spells CSVSQGGGELFF. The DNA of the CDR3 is TGCAGCGTTTCGCAGGGAGGCGGGGAGCTGTTTTTT.

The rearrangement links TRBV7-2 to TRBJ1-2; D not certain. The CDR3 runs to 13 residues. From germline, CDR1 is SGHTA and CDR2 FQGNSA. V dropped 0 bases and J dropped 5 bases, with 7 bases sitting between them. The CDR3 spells CASSLAFGYGYTF. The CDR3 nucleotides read TGTGCCAGCAGCTTAGCTTTCGGGTATGGCTACACCTTC.

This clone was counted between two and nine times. CDR3 DNA: TGTGCCAGCAGTCTCCGACAGGGTTTGCCCTACGAGCAGTACTTC. Amino acid sequence: CASSLRQGLPYEQYF. The rearrangement joins TRBV27 to TRBJ2-7, with TRBD1 identical over 7 bases. J lost 2 bases, V lost 5 bases, and 9 bases had no gene match. The CDR3 has 15 amino acids. Germline loops: CDR1 MNHEY, CDR2 SMNVEV (reference sequence).

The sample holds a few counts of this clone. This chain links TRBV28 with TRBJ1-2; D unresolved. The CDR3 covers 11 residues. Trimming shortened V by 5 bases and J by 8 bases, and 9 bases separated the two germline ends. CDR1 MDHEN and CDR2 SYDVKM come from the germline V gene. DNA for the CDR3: TGTGCCAGCAGTGCCCTAGAGGGCTACACCTTC. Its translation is CASSALEGYTF.

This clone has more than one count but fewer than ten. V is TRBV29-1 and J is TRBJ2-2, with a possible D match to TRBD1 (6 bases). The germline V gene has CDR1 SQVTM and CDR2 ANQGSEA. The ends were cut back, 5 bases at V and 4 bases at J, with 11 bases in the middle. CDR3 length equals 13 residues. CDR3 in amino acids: CSVRGRGTGELFF. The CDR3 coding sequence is TGCAGCGTTCGCGGCAGGGGCACCGGGGAGCTGTTTTTT.

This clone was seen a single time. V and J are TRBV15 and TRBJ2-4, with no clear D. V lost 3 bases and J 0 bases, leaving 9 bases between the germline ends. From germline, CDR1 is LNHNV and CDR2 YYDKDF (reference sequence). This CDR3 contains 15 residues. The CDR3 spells CATSSRTIAKNIQYF. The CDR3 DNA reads TGTGCCACCAGCAGCCGCACAATAGCCAAAAACATTCAGTACTTC. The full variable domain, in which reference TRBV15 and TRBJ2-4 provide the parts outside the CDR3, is DAMVIQNPRYQVTQFGKPVTLSCSQTLNHNVMYWYQQKSSQAPKLLFHYYDKDFNNEADTPDNFQSRRPNTSFCFLDIRSPGLGDTAMYLCATSSRTIAKNIQYFGAGTRLSVL.

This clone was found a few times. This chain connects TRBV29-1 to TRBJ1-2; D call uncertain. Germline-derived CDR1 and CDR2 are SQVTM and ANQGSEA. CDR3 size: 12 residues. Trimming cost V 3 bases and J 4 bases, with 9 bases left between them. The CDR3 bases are TGCAGCGTTGAGCGACTTGTCTATGGCTACACCTTC. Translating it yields CSVERLVYGYTF.

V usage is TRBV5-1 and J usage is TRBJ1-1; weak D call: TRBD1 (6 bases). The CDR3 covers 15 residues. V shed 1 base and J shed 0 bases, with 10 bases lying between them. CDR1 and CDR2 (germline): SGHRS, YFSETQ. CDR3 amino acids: CASSLWDIMNTEAFF. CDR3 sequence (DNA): TGCGCCAGCAGCTTGTGGGACATTATGAACACTGAAGCTTTCTTT.

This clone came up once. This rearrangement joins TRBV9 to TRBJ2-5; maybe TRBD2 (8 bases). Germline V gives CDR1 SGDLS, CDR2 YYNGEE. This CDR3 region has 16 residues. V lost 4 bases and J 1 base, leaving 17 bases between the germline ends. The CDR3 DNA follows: TGTGCCAGCAGCTCCCGGGAGGGGGCCCCCCAAGAGACCCAGTACTTC. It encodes CASSSREGAPQETQYF.

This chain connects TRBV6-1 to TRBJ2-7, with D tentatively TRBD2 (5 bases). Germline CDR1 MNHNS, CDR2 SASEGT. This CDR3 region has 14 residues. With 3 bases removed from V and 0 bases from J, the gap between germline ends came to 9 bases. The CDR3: CASSDSGSSYEQYV. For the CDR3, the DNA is TGTGCCAGCAGTGACTCTGGGAGCTCCTACGAGCAGTACGTC.

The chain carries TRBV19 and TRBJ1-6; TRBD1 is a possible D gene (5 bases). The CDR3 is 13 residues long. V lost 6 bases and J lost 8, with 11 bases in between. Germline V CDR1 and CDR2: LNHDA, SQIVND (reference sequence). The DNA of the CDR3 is TGTGCCAGTAGCGTTGACAGCCATTCACCCCTCCACTTT. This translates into CASSVDSHSPLHF.

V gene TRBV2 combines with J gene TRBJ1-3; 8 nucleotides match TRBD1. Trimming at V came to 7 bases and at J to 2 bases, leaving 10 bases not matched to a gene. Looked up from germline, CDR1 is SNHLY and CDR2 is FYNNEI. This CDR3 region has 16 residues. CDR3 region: CASKDREGLTGNTIYF. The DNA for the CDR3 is TGTGCCAGCAAGGACAGGGAGGGTCTGACTGGAAACACCATATATTTT. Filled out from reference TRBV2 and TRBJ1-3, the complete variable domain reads EPEVTQTPSHQVTQMGQEVILRCVPISNHLYFYWYRQILGQKVEFLVSFYNNEISEKSEIFDDQFSVERPDGSNFTLKIRSTKLEDSAMYFCASKDREGLTGNTIYFGEGSWLTVV.

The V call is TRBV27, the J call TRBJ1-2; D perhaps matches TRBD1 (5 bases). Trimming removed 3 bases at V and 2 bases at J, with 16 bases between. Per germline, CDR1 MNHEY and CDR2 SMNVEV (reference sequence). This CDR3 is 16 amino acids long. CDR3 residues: CASSLDGGRGNYGYTF. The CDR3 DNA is TGTGCCAGCAGTTTGGACGGGGGACGGGGGAACTATGGCTACACCTTC.

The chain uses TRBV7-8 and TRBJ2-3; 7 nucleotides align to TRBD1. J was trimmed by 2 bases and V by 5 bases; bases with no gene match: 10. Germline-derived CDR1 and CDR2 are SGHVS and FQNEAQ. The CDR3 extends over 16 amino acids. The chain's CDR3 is CASSNRDRQYTDTQYF. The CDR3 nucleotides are TGTGCCAGCAGCAACCGGGACAGACAATACACAGATACGCAGTATTTT.